This TCR beta chain derives from a study of blood T cell repertoires in COVID-19. Clones were read by immunoSEQ multiplex PCR, and TCRdb kept only the in-frame ones, dropping some. The table lists around 150,000 clones, 80% to 90% of them singletons, with roughly 10% in the top ten. Trimming at V came to 4 bases and at J to 6 bases, leaving 7 bases not matched to a gene. CDR3 length equals 15 residues. Per germline, CDR1 MDHEN and CDR2 SYDVKM. In its sample, this clone was seen a few times. The receptor was derived from a human donor in a cohort sampled during active COVID-19. The rearrangement joins TRBV28 to TRBJ1-4; 8 nucleotides agree with TRBD1. Sample: peripheral blood. The DNA of the CDR3 is TGTGCCAGCAGTTCCCCAGGGGGCTCTTATGAAAAACTGTTTTTT. Translated: CASSSPGGSYEKLFF.